Presented here are 11 T cell receptor beta chains from one specimen sequenced in a study of T cell responses to AZD1222 COVID-19 vaccine. Only in-frame clones appear in the TCRdb table, and some are missing; sequencing was by immunoSEQ multiplex PCR. The table has tens of thousands of clones, roughly 89% seen once. Sequencing used peripheral blood, obtained on day 0 of AZD1222 vaccination. The source of these receptors is an adult in good health.

This clone appeared a single time. The rearrangement links TRBV19 to TRBJ1-6, with a tentative D call TRBD1 (6 bases). The V gene's germline CDR1 is LNHDA and CDR2 SQIVND (reference sequence). Trimming stripped 4 bases from V and 7 bases from J, with 17 bases between. CDR3 length: 16 amino acids. The CDR3 spells CASSTNRATKNSPLHF. As DNA, the CDR3 is TGTGCCAGTAGTACCAACAGGGCGACAAAGAATTCACCCCTCCACTTT. The full variable domain, in which reference TRBV19 and TRBJ1-6 provide the parts outside the CDR3, is DGGITQSPKYLFRKEGQNVTLSCEQNLNHDAMYWYRQDPGQGLRLIYYSQIVNDFQKGDIAEGYSVSREKKESFPLTVTSAQKNPTAFYLCASSTNRATKNSPLHFGNGTRLTVT.

The rearrangement links TRBV19 to TRBJ1-1; 8 bases agree with TRBD1. The CDR3 consists of 13 residues. The V gene end was trimmed by 8 bases and the J gene end by 1 base; junction bases not matched to a gene: 3. Germline V gene sequence: CDR1 LNHDA, CDR2 SQIVND (reference sequence). In DNA form, the CDR3 reads TGTGCCAGTCACAGGGGGGGGAACACTGAAGCTTTCTTT. Its protein is CASHRGGNTEAFF.

The chain links TRBV5-4 to TRBJ2-7; D call uncertain. V was clipped by 0 bases and J by 6 bases, with 13 bases between them. The germline CDR1 and CDR2 sequences are SGHNT and YYREEE (reference sequence). The CDR3 runs 14 residues. CDR3 in DNA: TGTGCCAGCAGCTTGGCCATGGGCCTCGGCGAGCAGTACTTC. Translation: CASSLAMGLGEQYF.

The V gene is TRBV13, the J gene TRBJ1-2; 7 bases match TRBD1. Germline lookup yields CDR1 PRHDT and CDR2 FYEKMQ (reference sequence). With V trimmed by 5 bases and J by 12 bases, 9 bases remained unmatched. CDR3 length: 12 amino acids. CDR3 sequence reads: CASSRWTGDDTF. CDR3 bases: TGTGCCAGCAGCCGCTGGACAGGAGACGACACCTTC.

This clone appeared once. The chain carries TRBV5-4 and TRBJ2-3; 8 bases fit TRBD2. This CDR3 has 16 amino acids. Germline CDR1 reads SGHNT; CDR2 reads YYREEE (reference sequence). Losses at the gene ends were 2 bases for V and 3 bases for J; bases not matched to a gene: 8. As DNA, the CDR3 is TGTGCCAGCAGCTTTCGGACGGGGGGGCCGACAGATACGCAGTATTTT. Translation: CASSFRTGGPTDTQYF.

This chain connects TRBV3-1 (or the pseudogene TRBV3-2) to TRBJ1-3; the D is unclear. Germline-derived CDR1 and CDR2 are LGHDT and YNNKEL (reference sequence). This CDR3 contains 14 residues. Trimming pared 5 bases from V and 0 bases from J, leaving 8 bases between. In DNA, the CDR3 is TGTGCCAGCAGCGTTGCGAGCTCTGGAAACACCATATATTTT. It specifies CASSVASSGNTIYF.

V gene TRBV5-1 combines with J gene TRBJ2-7, with a possible D match to TRBD1 (5 bases). CDR1 and CDR2 from the germline V gene are SGHRS and YFSETQ. The ends were cut back, 4 bases at V and 0 bases at J, with 14 bases in the middle. The CDR3 length is 15 residues. The CDR3 DNA reads TGCGCCAGCAGCCCAGGGAACGTCAACTCCTACGAGCAGTACTTC. Protein sequence: CASSPGNVNSYEQYF.

The gene calls are TRBV7-3 and TRBJ2-7, with 10 bases that match TRBD1. The CDR3 is 15 amino acids. V trimming: 4 bases; J trimming: 4 bases; junction bases outside the gene matches: 7. Looked up from germline, CDR1 is SGHTA and CDR2 is FQGTGA. The DNA of the CDR3 is TGTGCCAGCAGCTGGCGGGACAGGGGAGTGTACGAGCAGTACTTC. It encodes CASSWRDRGVYEQYF.

This clone was detected a few times. CDR3 sequence (DNA): TGTGCCAGCAGCCAGGGGGCGTCGGCTGAAGCTTTCTTT. It codes for CASSQGASAEAFF. The chain has TRBV6-2 or TRBV6-3 and TRBJ1-1; 8 bases map to TRBD1. Germline V gene lookup returns CDR1 MNHEY and CDR2 SVGEGT. The CDR3 totals 13 residues. The trim removed 6 bases at V and 6 bases at J, leaving 6 bases unmatched.

V is TRBV6-4 and J is TRBJ2-2, with 7 bases fitting TRBD2. The CDR3 consists of 14 residues. Germline V gives CDR1 MRHNA, CDR2 SNTAGT. J lost 0 bases, V lost 6 bases, and 1 base had no gene match. CDR3 sequence reads: CASRGLANTGELFF. DNA of the CDR3: TGTGCCAGCAGAGGACTAGCGAACACCGGGGAGCTGTTTTTT.

This chain connects TRBV2 to TRBJ2-5, with D possibly TRBD1 on 6 matching bases. The CDR3 runs 13 residues. From germline, CDR1 is SNHLY and CDR2 FYNNEI. Trimming took off 5 bases at V and 5 bases at J, with 12 bases between the two ends. CDR3 protein: CASSLQGFETQYF. The CDR3 DNA reads as TGTGCCAGCAGTCTACAGGGTTTTGAGACCCAGTACTTC.